Shown below are 26 T cell receptor beta chains from a single sample sequenced in a study of cytomegalovirus exposure and HLA in healthy donors. Only in-frame clones appear in the TCRdb table, and some are missing; sequencing was by immunoSEQ multiplex PCR. The table includes 95,000 to 150,000 clones, approximately 95% detected once. Source material: PBMCs. Source of these receptors: a man between 18 and 35 years old in good health and CMV-seronegative.

This chain connects TRBV30 to TRBJ1-1; 7 bases line up with TRBD1. V shed 0 bases and J 4 bases; nucleotides not matched to a gene: 5. The CDR3 length is 14 residues. Looked up from germline, CDR1 is GTSNPN and CDR2 is SVGIG (reference sequence). CDR3 nucleotides: TGTGCCTGGAGTGTACTTTGGGACAGCACTGAAGCTTTCTTT. It yields the protein CAWSVLWDSTEAFF.

The chain recombines TRBV6-6 with TRBJ2-1; no definite D call. V was clipped by 4 bases and J by 2 bases, with 6 bases between them. The germline V gene encodes CDR1 MNHNY and CDR2 SVGAGI (reference sequence). This CDR3 region has 13 residues. CDR3 sequence (DNA): TGTGCCAGCAGTTCTCCCGCCTACAATGAGCAGTTCTTC. It yields the protein CASSSPAYNEQFF.

The V call is TRBV15, the J call TRBJ1-4; perhaps TRBD1 as D (6 bases). V was pared by 0 bases and J by 3 bases, with 14 bases between. This CDR3 has 17 residues. Germline values: CDR1 LNHNV, CDR2 YYDKDF (reference sequence). CDR3 coding DNA: TGTGCCACCAGCAGAGATCCGACGACAGGACCTAATGAAAAACTGTTTTTT. It encodes CATSRDPTTGPNEKLFF.

The chain couples TRBV7-3 to TRBJ2-3; TRBD1 matches 8 bases. CDR1 and CDR2 (germline): SGHTA, FQGTGA. V dropped 3 bases and J dropped 7; count of bases not matched to a gene: 9. This CDR3 is 15 amino acids long. CDR3 in DNA: TGTGCCAGCAGCTTTTCAGGGGGCGAGGTTAATACGCAGTATTTT. It is translated as CASSFSGGEVNTQYF.

This chain uses TRBV6-1 with TRBJ2-1; D remains unclear. The V gene lost 2 bases and the J gene lost 0 bases, with 8 bases spanning the gap. The CDR3 sequence is 15 residues long. CDR1 is MNHNS and CDR2 is SASEGT in the germline V gene. CDR3 residues: CASSELIDSYNEQFF. The CDR3 nucleotides are TGTGCCAGCAGTGAACTAATAGACTCCTACAATGAGCAGTTCTTC.

The rearrangement uses TRBV30 and TRBJ2-2; possibly TRBD1 for D (5 bases). This CDR3 region has 14 residues. Trimming removed 0 bases at V and 4 bases at J, with 9 bases between. The germline V gene encodes CDR1 GTSNPN and CDR2 SVGIG (reference sequence). In DNA form, the CDR3 reads TGTGCCTGGAGTGTAACGACAGCCACCGGGGAGCTGTTTTTT. It codes for CAWSVTTATGELFF. The full variable domain, rest sourced from reference TRBV30 and TRBJ2-2, is SQTIHQWPATLVQPVGSPLSLECTVEGTSNPNLYWYRQAAGRGLQLLFYSVGIGQISSEVPQNLSASRPQDRQFILSSKKLLLSDSGFYLCAWSVTTATGELFFGEGSRLTVL.

This clone was found once. Written as DNA, the CDR3 is TGTGCCAGCAGCTTAGGACAGTCGGCGAGCACCGGGGAGCTGTTTTTT. Its protein product is CASSLGQSASTGELFF. The genes are TRBV7-9 and TRBJ2-2; D is perhaps TRBD1 (5 bases). The germline CDR1 and CDR2 sequences are SEHNR and FQNEAQ (reference sequence). The CDR3 length is 16 residues. The V end was cut by 1 base, the J end by 4 bases, with 13 bases between.

The V call is TRBV19, the J call TRBJ2-1; 8 nucleotides match TRBD1. J was trimmed by 11 bases and V by 3 bases; bases with no gene match: 6. The germline CDR1 and CDR2 sequences are LNHDA and SQIVND (reference sequence). There are 13 residues in the CDR3. The CDR3 DNA reads as TGTGCCAGTAGTATCTCCGGACAGGGACAGCAGTTCTTC. Protein: CASSISGQGQQFF. Full variable domain (missing parts from reference TRBV19 and TRBJ2-1): DGGITQSPKYLFRKEGQNVTLSCEQNLNHDAMYWYRQDPGQGLRLIYYSQIVNDFQKGDIAEGYSVSREKKESFPLTVTSAQKNPTAFYLCASSISGQGQQFFGPGTRLTVL.

The chain joins TRBV5-1 to TRBJ2-1; 9 bases agree with TRBD2. The CDR3 spans 20 residues. Germline-derived CDR1 and CDR2 are SGHRS and YFSETQ. Trimming took 0 bases from V and 0 from J; bases not matched to a gene: 13. The CDR3 DNA reads TGCGCCAGCAGCTTGGTTTCGGGACTAGCCGCACGGAGCTCCTACAATGAGCAGTTCTTC. Translation: CASSLVSGLAARSSYNEQFF.

The rearrangement uses TRBV9 and TRBJ2-7; 7 bases match TRBD2. Germline lookup yields CDR1 SGDLS and CDR2 YYNGEE. The CDR3 loop spans 13 amino acids. The V gene end was trimmed by 6 bases and the J gene end by 6 bases; junction bases not matched to a gene: 9. CDR3 DNA sequence: TGTGCCAGCACCCTGGGCAGGGAGGGCGAGCAGTACTTC. Residues: CASTLGREGEQYF.

This rearrangement joins TRBV29-1 to TRBJ1-1, with TRBD1 as a possible D gene (5 bases). Germline V lookup: CDR1 SQVTM, CDR2 ANQGSEA. The CDR3 is made up of 16 amino acids. V lost 5 bases to trimming and J lost 1 base, with 20 bases between them. Here the CDR3 DNA reads TGCAGCGTTTACCGTCGGGGGGTTGGGAGGAACACTGAAGCTTTCTTT. Translating gives CSVYRRGVGRNTEAFF.

The CDR3 region is CASSLRGNQPQHF. The CDR3 DNA reads as TGTGCCAGCAGCTTAAGGGGGAATCAGCCCCAGCATTTT. V usage is TRBV13 and J usage is TRBJ1-5; tentative D call: TRBD1 (6 bases). The CDR3 is 13 amino acids. Germline V CDR1 and CDR2: PRHDT, FYEKMQ (reference sequence). Trimming pared 2 bases from V and 4 bases from J, leaving 6 bases between.

The V call is TRBV13, the J call TRBJ1-2; D is unresolved. The length of the CDR3 is 17 residues. The germline gives CDR1 PRHDT, CDR2 FYEKMQ (reference sequence). Deletions cut 0 bases from V and 3 bases from J, with 17 bases between. The CDR3 nucleotides are TGTGCCAGCAGCTTAGGGATTCCTTCGAGCCCTGACTATGGCTACACCTTC. Protein sequence: CASSLGIPSSPDYGYTF.

This clone has just one count. The gene calls are TRBV20-1 and TRBJ1-2; D gene uncertain. The germline gives CDR1 DFQATT, CDR2 SNEGSKA (reference sequence). The CDR3 is 11 residues long. V was trimmed by 2 bases and J by 8 bases, leaving 9 bases between them. CDR3 residues: CSARIPRGYTF. The CDR3 DNA follows: TGCAGTGCTAGAATCCCCAGGGGCTACACCTTC.

The CDR3 region is CASSVGDRVYQETQYF. For the CDR3, the DNA is TGTGCCAGCAGCGTAGGGGACAGGGTGTACCAAGAGACCCAGTACTTC. V and J are TRBV9 and TRBJ2-5, with 9 bases fitting TRBD1. Germline V gene sequence: CDR1 SGDLS, CDR2 YYNGEE. The V segment lost 0 bases and the J segment 0 bases; nucleotides outside the gene matches: 3. The CDR3 is 16 amino acids.

In DNA form, the CDR3 reads TGTGCCAGCAGTTTATGGGACAGGGAGTGGGCCTACGAGCAGTACTTC. Translating it yields CASSLWDREWAYEQYF. This chain joins TRBV28 and TRBJ2-7, with TRBD1 matching over 8 bases. Germline-derived CDR1 and CDR2 are MDHEN and SYDVKM. The CDR3 extends over 16 amino acids. Germline trimming cut 0 bases from V and 2 bases from J; bases unmatched to any gene: 6.

The chain links TRBV27 to TRBJ2-1; TRBD2 agrees at 7 bases. CDR3 length: 15 amino acids. Germline CDR1 MNHEY, CDR2 SMNVEV (reference sequence). Unmatched junction bases numbered 8, after V lost 2 bases and J lost 7 bases. CDR3 residues: CASSLTMGGGNEQFF. The CDR3 coding sequence is TGTGCCAGCAGTTTAACAATGGGGGGAGGGAATGAGCAGTTCTTC.

The CDR3 nucleotides read TGTGCCAGCAGTTACTCTAGCGGGAGGGCCCCGGATACGCAGTATTTT. This sequence encodes CASSYSSGRAPDTQYF. The V gene is TRBV6-5, the J gene TRBJ2-3, with 11 bases that match TRBD2. After removal of 0 bases from V and 6 bases from J, the junction contained 5 bases not matched to a gene. Per germline, CDR1 MNHEY and CDR2 SVGAGI. This CDR3 region has 16 residues.

The chain carries TRBV6-1 and TRBJ1-3; D unresolved. CDR1 is MNHNS and CDR2 is SASEGT in the germline V gene. The CDR3 contains 15 residues. V lost 2 bases and J lost 0, with 8 bases in between. The CDR3 reads CASSEYGSSGNTIYF. The CDR3 region has the DNA TGTGCCAGCAGTGAATACGGGAGCTCTGGAAACACCATATATTTT.

The chain has TRBV4-1 and TRBJ2-1, with 7 nucleotides matching TRBD2. Germline assignment: CDR1 MGHRA and CDR2 YSYEKL. This CDR3 contains 17 residues. V lost 1 base and J lost 4; bases outside the gene matches: 10. The CDR3 is CASSQGLQGGRYNEQFF. CDR3 in DNA: TGCGCCAGCAGCCAAGGACTCCAGGGAGGGCGGTACAATGAGCAGTTCTTC.

The gene calls are TRBV2 and TRBJ2-7; 9 bases fit TRBD2. Trimming cost V 3 bases and J 2 bases; bases outside gene matches: 2. The CDR3 spans 14 residues. Germline lookup yields CDR1 SNHLY and CDR2 FYNNEI. The DNA for the CDR3 is TGTGCCAGCAGTGACAGCGGGAGGCCCTACGAGCAGTACTTC. Protein: CASSDSGRPYEQYF.

The genes are TRBV5-5 and TRBJ1-3; D is possibly TRBD1 (6 bases). Germline CDR1 SGHKS, CDR2 YYEKEE (reference sequence). V was shortened by 3 bases and J by 0 bases, with 13 bases between the two germline ends. CDR3 length equals 16 residues. The CDR3 is CASSYAARGSGNTIYF. CDR3 coding DNA: TGTGCCAGCAGCTATGCGGCCAGGGGCTCTGGAAACACCATATATTTT.

V gene TRBV28 combines with J gene TRBJ1-1; 8 bases map to TRBD1. Trimming at V came to 7 bases and at J to 0 bases, leaving 4 bases not matched to a gene. The CDR3 totals 14 residues. CDR1 MDHEN and CDR2 SYDVKM come from the germline V gene. The CDR3 coding sequence is TGTGCCAGCATTCGGACAGGGATGAACACTGAAGCTTTCTTT. This encodes CASIRTGMNTEAFF.

This chain uses TRBV29-1 with TRBJ2-7; TRBD1 matches 10 bases. From germline, CDR1 is SQVTM and CDR2 ANQGSEA. The V segment lost 7 bases and the J segment 6 bases; nucleotides outside the gene matches: 6. The CDR3 spans 12 residues. This CDR3 is CSGGTGVGEQYF. For the CDR3, the DNA is TGCAGCGGAGGGACAGGGGTCGGCGAGCAGTACTTC.

This chain connects TRBV2 to TRBJ2-3, with 10 bases lining up with TRBD2. With 7 bases clipped from V and 1 base from J, the junction kept 2 bases outside the gene matches. The CDR3 has 14 amino acids. Germline lookup yields CDR1 SNHLY and CDR2 FYNNEI. The CDR3 bases are TGTGCCAGCAACGGACTAGCGGGCACAGATACGCAGTATTTT. It yields the protein CASNGLAGTDTQYF.

The rearrangement links TRBV5-4 to TRBJ2-2, with D unclear. V was clipped by 0 bases and J by 4 bases, with 10 bases between them. The CDR3 contains 15 residues. The germline V gene has CDR1 SGHNT and CDR2 YYREEE (reference sequence). In DNA, the CDR3 is TGTGCCAGCAGCTTGGAGGTAGCAGCCACCGGGGAGCTGTTTTTT. This encodes CASSLEVAATGELFF. Looking up the rest from reference TRBV5-4 and TRBJ2-2 gives the full variable domain: ETGVTQSPTHLIKTRGQQVTLRCSSQSGHNTVSWYQQALGQGPQFIFQYYREEENGRGNFPPRFSGLQFPNYSSELNVNALELDDSALYLCASSLEVAATGELFFGEGSRLTVL.